This TCR beta chain was identified in a study of blood T cells in healthy people across ages. V was cut by 1 base and J by 4 bases, with 4 bases left in between. Per germline, CDR1 MDHEN and CDR2 SYDVKM. This CDR3 has 12 residues. Primed by a sample-barcoded 5' primer and a J-beta primer mix, a second PCR proceeded for about 7 to 11 cycles. TCRdb reprocessed the 5' RACE reads with MiXCR, giving one entry per CDR3 protein. The table includes 1.5 million to 2 million distinct CDR3 sequences, 39% detected once. Sequenced: blood. The chain has TRBV28 and TRBJ1-2; D uncertain. The clonotype was recovered from a human donor in good health. CDR3 nucleotide sequence: TGTGCCAGCAGTTTATTTGCCTATGGCTACACCTTC. Its protein is CASSLFAYGYTF.